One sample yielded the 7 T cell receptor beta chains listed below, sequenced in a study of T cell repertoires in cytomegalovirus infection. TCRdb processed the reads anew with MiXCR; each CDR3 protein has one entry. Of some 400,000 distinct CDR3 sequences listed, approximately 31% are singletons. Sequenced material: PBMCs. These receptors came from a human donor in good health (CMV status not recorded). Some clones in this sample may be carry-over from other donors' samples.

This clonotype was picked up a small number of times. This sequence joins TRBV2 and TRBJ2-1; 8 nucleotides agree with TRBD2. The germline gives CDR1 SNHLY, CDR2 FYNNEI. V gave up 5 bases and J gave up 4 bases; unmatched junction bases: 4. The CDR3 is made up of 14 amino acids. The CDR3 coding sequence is TGTGCCAGCAGTAGGACTAGCTTTTACAATGAGCAGTTCTTC. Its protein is CASSRTSFYNEQFF.

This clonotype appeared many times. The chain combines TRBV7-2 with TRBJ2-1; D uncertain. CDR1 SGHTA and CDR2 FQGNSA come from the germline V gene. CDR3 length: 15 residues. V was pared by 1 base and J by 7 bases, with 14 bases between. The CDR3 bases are TGTGCCAGCAGCTTAGTAGGCACTACTCGGAATGAGCAGTTCTTC. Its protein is CASSLVGTTRNEQFF. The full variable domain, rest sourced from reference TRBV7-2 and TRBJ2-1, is GAGVSQSPSNKVTEKGKDVELRCDPISGHTALYWYRQSLGQGLEFLIYFQGNSAPDKSGLPSDRFSAERTGGSVSTLTIQRTQQEDSAVYLCASSLVGTTRNEQFFGPGTRLTVL.

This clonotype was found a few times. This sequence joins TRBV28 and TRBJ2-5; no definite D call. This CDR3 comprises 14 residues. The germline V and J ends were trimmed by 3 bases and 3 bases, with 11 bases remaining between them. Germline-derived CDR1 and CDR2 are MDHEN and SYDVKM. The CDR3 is CASSFGPVKETQYF. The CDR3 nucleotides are TGTGCCAGCAGTTTCGGGCCTGTAAAAGAGACCCAGTACTTC.

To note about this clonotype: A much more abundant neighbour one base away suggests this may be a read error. The chain's CDR3 is CASSVGGGNEQFF. The CDR3 bases are TGTGCCAGCAGCGTAGGGGGGGGTAATGAGCAGTTCTTC. The J gene is TRBJ2-1, the V gene TRBV7-2, with D perhaps TRBD2 (7 bases). Per germline, CDR1 SGHTA and CDR2 FQGNSA. Trimming pared 5 bases from V and 7 bases from J, leaving 12 bases between. The CDR3 length is 13 residues.

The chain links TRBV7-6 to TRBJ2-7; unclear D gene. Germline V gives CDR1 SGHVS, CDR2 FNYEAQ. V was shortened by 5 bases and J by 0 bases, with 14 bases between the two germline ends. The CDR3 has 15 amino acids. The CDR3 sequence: CASSLPGQSSYEQYF. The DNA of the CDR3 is TGTGCCAGCAGCCTCCCGGGTCAGAGCTCCTACGAGCAGTACTTC.

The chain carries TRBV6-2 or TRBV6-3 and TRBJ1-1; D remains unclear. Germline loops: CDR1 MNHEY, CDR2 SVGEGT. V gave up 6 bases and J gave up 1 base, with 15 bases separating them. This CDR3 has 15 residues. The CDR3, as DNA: TGTGCCAGCAGCCCCCGAGGGCGGACGAACACTGAAGCTTTCTTT. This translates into CASSPRGRTNTEAFF.

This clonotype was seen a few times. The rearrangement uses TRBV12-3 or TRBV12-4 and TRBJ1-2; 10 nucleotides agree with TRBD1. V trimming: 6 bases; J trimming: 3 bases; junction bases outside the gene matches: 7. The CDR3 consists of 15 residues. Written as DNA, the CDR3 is TGTGCCAGCAGCCCGGGACAGGGGTCACACTATGGCTACACCTTC. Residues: CASSPGQGSHYGYTF.